This T cell receptor (beta chain) is from a study of beta chain features in type 1 diabetes. Trimming pared 6 bases from V and 3 bases from J, leaving 18 bases between. There are 15 residues in the CDR3. Germline CDR1 MNHNS, CDR2 SASEGT. Investigators reverse transcribed all isolated RNA, so they sequenced expressed TCRB transcripts. Sequenced by immunoSEQ multiplex PCR; TCRdb stores in-frame clones only, minus some. The sample consists of around 44,000 clones, roughly 45% of them appearing once. The sample consisted of stem cell memory CD4+ T cells from blood. The chain uses TRBV6-1 and TRBJ2-7; D might be TRBD2 (5 bases). The sequence derives from a woman aged 30 to 39 in good health. The CDR3 DNA sequence: TGTGCCAGCAGCCCTAGAGGGCTCACTGGCTACGAGCAGTACTTC. It is translated as CASSPRGLTGYEQYF.